This T cell receptor beta chain was found in a study of T cells in Graves' hyperthyroidism and ophthalmopathy. The V end was cut by 4 bases, the J end by 6 bases, with 8 bases between. CDR3 size: 12 residues. CDR1 and CDR2 (germline): SGDLS, YYNGEE. Authors of the study amplified TCR beta CDR3 regions from RNA transcripts. The TCR CDR3 first-round RT-PCR relied on the HTBI primer set. TCRdb reprocessed the multiplex PCR reads with MiXCR, giving one entry per CDR3 protein. Among 500,000 to 550,000 distinct CDR3 sequences listed, about 20% were seen once. Sequencing was done on a sample of blood. The sequence was obtained from a man aged 35-49 years with Graves' ophthalmopathy. The V gene is TRBV9, the J gene TRBJ2-1; D ambiguous. CDR3 in amino acids: CASSLAINEQFF. For the CDR3, the DNA is TGTGCCAGCAGCCTGGCAATCAATGAGCAGTTCTTC.